This note documents a single T cell receptor (beta chain) sequence. No antigen is known for it. No base quality values were provided; no much bigger clone lies one nucleotide off. At the DNA level, this CDR3 is encoded by other sequences in the same sample as well. This sample is part of a study of cytomegalovirus exposure and HLA in healthy donors (dated by TCRdb to the late 2010s). General notes on the study: An earlier analysis of some 500 of the donors reported more than 250 Gb of sequence data and 117 million unique TCR beta sequences from around 200 million T cells. Roughly 300 gigabases of sequencing data and approximately 84 million unique TCR sequences were included in an early release covering roughly 600 HLA-typed donors. Among the roughly 400 genotyped donors, roughly 80% belonged to the genetic ancestry cluster associated with self-reported Caucasian donors. The aim of the study was to test whether cataloging public T cell receptors could identify signatures of past pathogen exposure. Using immunosequencing, the study profiled T cell repertoires from 666 subjects and related those repertoires to cytomegalovirus serostatus. A separate validation cohort of over 95 different subjects was used in addition to the approximately 610-subject first cohort. To predict cytomegalovirus infection status, the study combined high-throughput TCR immunosequencing, statistical association of individual TCRs with disease status, and machine learning. In a later analysis, previously published TCR beta repertoires from 500 to 750 donors were re-analyzed and high-resolution HLA genotyping was added so that TCR occurrence patterns could be studied. The later analysis used no new phenotypic data to find candidate immune exposures, relying instead on TCR beta sequences and their occurrence across donors. In an earlier analysis of 500 to 650 of the donors, high-throughput TCR beta sequencing was used to judge whether each TCR beta V gene segment behaved as functional or pseudogenic. Alongside the repertoire data, information on donor age, sex, ethnicity and CMV serostatus was compiled. A later genetic analysis used genome-wide SNP genotypes for about three fifths of the 666 donors, treating that subset as a discovery cohort. All discovery cohort repertoires had been generated using a single sequencing platform. HLA typing included class I and class II loci at four-digit resolution. The number of donors typed differed by locus, with about 629-630 for A, B, C, DRB1 and DQB1, more than 500 for DQA1, 600 to 610 for DPA1, and under 490 for DPB1. Roughly 5 DR-DQ haplotypes were treated as single units for association and clustering because of strong linkage in the cohort. Among about 410 genotyped donors of the cohort, an average of about 240,000 unique TCR beta nucleotide sequences was sequenced per donor, of which 15% to 20% were non-productive. The study at large found these results: A later analysis found that most CMV-associated TCR beta chains appeared HLA-restricted, with HLA associations seemingly driven largely by CMV exposure. Most TCR sequences were observed very rarely across donors, whereas some public TCRs were present in many individuals. Some IMGT-functional V segments, including TRBV6-2 and TRBV6-3, could not be told apart with the 87-base-pair reads, so those segments were excluded. Correlated functional status among segregating V segments might be attributable to linkage disequilibrium, but an unknown experimental factor could not be ruled out. In vitro tests confirmed that a few of the cytomegalovirus-associated TCR beta chains recognize cytomegalovirus antigens. Cytomegalovirus status was reported to be diagnosed by the classifier with high specificity and sensitivity in both the original and validation cohorts. Only TCR beta chains were sequenced in this cohort, and the absence of alpha or paired-chain data limited detectable features. A further reported finding was that TCR beta sequences accurately predicted the HLA-A and HLA-B alleles for most subjects in the first cohort. When HLA alleles, especially DR and DQ, strongly co-occurred, TCR associations were difficult to assign to individual alleles. In a later analysis, TCR association rates were found to vary across HLA loci, with the most associated TCRs seen for DRB1 alleles and the fewest for HLA-C alleles. A later genetic analysis reported fewer N-insertions in productive TCRs among donors in an Asian-associated ancestry cluster than the roughly 690-donor mean. A later analysis reported that several top co-occurrence clusters appeared linked to parvovirus B19, influenza, CMV and Epstein-Barr virus. According to the authors, the approach could potentially be generalized to other disease states and immunological phenotypes. HLA typing was unavailable for some donors at each locus, so association tests used only the typed subset. Roughly uniform sequencing depth across donors was assumed in presence/absence analyses, although this assumption may not hold. At a false discovery rate of 0.05, a later analysis linked some 17,000 TCR beta sequences to specific HLA alleles. A later analysis found that HLA-associated TCR beta chains were more clonally expanded and had lower generation probabilities than equally common non-associated chains. In an earlier analysis of 587 of the donors, most TCR beta V segments appeared in productive rearrangements about 87% or about 30% of the time, broadly matching IMGT annotations. The earlier analysis of 450 to 700 of the donors excluded fewer than 20 rarely observed V segments, including chromosome 9 orphons, because counts were too low. CMV serostatus was the only immune exposure information available for the cohort. A cluster of highly shared sequence variants was judged likely to represent a technical artifact of the sequencing pipeline. A later genetic analysis associated a missense DCLRE1C variant with V-gene and J-gene trimming of TCR beta chains, and an independent cohort replicated the association. In the study, about 150 TCR beta chains were listed as associated with cytomegalovirus.

The library relied on the immunoSEQ multiplex PCR assay. For the multiplex PCR, a mixture combining 60 forward primers for TCR Vbeta segments and 13 reverse primers for TCR Jbeta segments was used. Amplification of the CDR3 region of rearranged TCR beta genes was performed with a multiplex PCR assay on genomic DNA. The Illumina HiSeq System was used to sequence the amplified TCR beta libraries as 87-base-pair reads. In the paper's pipeline: In a later analysis, 77 million or so unique TCR beta chains were counted across the roughly 700 repertoires, and approximately 9.9 million of these chains were shared by at least two donors. Raw reads were error-corrected and collapsed into unique sequences by a nearest-neighbor algorithm in which closely related sequences were merged to remove PCR and sequencing errors. V, D and J gene segments were assigned by aligning CDR3 sequences to IMGT reference sequences. For a sequence to be retained, a match of at least six nucleotides was required to both a V gene segment and a J gene segment. A rearrangement counted as productive if the CDR3 had no stop codons and remained in frame with V and J, and every other rearrangement counted as non-productive. Following IMGT convention, CDR3 was defined as the stretch from the second conserved V-encoded cysteine to the conserved J-encoded phenylalanine. The earlier analysis of 500 to 750 of the donors excluded any sequence lacking an unambiguous match to a single V gene segment. An earlier analysis of about 600 of the donors called V segments functional above 56.7% productive rearrangements and segregating when the between-donor standard deviation exceeded 5%. To diagnose cytomegalovirus status from the catalog of TCR beta chain sequences, a statistical classification framework was built. A later analysis assigned V and J genes by comparing TCR nucleotide sequences with IMGT/GENE-DB human TR gene sequences. The TCRdist pipeline was used in a later analysis to assign CDR3 sequences and most-parsimonious VDJ recombination scenarios. A later analysis defined each TCR beta chain by its CDR3 amino acid sequence plus V-gene family, and excluded reads lacking a unique V-gene family. In a later analysis, 550 to 650 highly shared, low-generation-probability nucleotide sequences were removed to address suspected cross-contamination and a sequencing artifact. In a later analysis, a clonal expansion index was calculated for each public chain from normalized within-repertoire ranks of inferred template counts. Generation probabilities in a later analysis came from a VDJ recombination model fitted to out-of-frame rearrangements, and those results were checked against IGoR. In a later analysis, hypergeometric tests were used to score TCR-TCR, TCR-HLA and TCR-CMV co-occurrence, with a repertoire-size bias correction applied to TCR pairs. False discovery rates were estimated in a later analysis by permuting HLA or CMV assignments 20 times. A later analysis grouped co-occurring TCRs with DBSCAN, adding TCRdist sequence similarity when clustering within HLA-allele-positive subsets. Co-occurrence clustering excluded repertoires with fewer than 30,000 or more than 120,000 public chains, plus five with anomalous nucleotide sharing. TCRdb limited this immuneACCESS table to in-frame rearrangements with V and J called. A share of clones is missing; checked studies link under half to unresolved V genes, and the rest is unexplained. Clonal size and the V and J genes are those of that table, whereas D and trimming came from the DNA. For this sample the table gives 70,000 to 95,000 clones, of which around 62% were detected only once. The ten largest make up around 5.5% of the sample.

V ends up 1 base short and J 5 bases short, with an unmatched junction base count of 6. The germline V gene encodes CDR1 SGHRS and CDR2 YFSETQ. Including the terminal cysteine and phenylalanine, the CDR3 comprises 15 residues. CDR3 DNA is the only sequence kept; it has 45 bases, read in frame from the first base. The cohort consisted of some 670 healthy bone marrow donors. At the time of sampling, every cohort member was nominally healthy, though immune exposures that went unrecorded were likely present. The donor was CMV seropositive and belonged to the group of a few hundred seropositive cohort members. Every donor gave a peripheral blood sample, and the peripheral blood mononuclear cells from that sample were used for TCR beta sequencing. The Qiagen DNeasy Blood Extraction Kit was used to extract genomic DNA from the blood cell samples.

The V and J segments used are TRBV5-1 and TRBJ1-1, and 9 junctional nucleotides match TRBD1. The sample comprised PBMCs. This clonotype originated in a woman in her thirties in good health and CMV-seropositive. The nucleotide sequence reads TGCGCCAGCAGCTTGTTACAGGGGGCTTGGACTGAAGCTTTCTTT. The translation is CASSLLQGAWTEAFF.